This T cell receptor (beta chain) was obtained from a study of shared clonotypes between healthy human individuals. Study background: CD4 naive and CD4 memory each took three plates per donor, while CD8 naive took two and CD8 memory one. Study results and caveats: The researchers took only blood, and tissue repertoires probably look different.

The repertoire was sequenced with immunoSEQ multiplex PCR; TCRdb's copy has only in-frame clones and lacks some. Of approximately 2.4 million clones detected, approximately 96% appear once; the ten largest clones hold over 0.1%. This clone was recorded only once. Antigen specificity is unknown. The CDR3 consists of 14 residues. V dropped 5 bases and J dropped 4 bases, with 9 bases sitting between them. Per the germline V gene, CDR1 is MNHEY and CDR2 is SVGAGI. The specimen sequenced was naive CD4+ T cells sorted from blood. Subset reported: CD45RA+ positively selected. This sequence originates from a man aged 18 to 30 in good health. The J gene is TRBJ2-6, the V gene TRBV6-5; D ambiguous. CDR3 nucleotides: TGTGCCAGCAGTGCAAGAGTGGGGGCCAACGTCCTGACTTTC. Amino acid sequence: CASSARVGANVLTF.